This T cell receptor beta chain was profiled in a study of blood T cell repertoires in COVID-19 (TCRdb year 2020). Describing the broader study: The collaborator samples originated in the United States, Italy and Spain and spanned the acute and convalescent phases of COVID-19. The material from the prospective study consisted of cDNA or gDNA derived from T cells, B-cell-depleted T cells, or PBMCs. Subjects who had been exposed to COVID-19, were actively infected with it, or had recovered from it provided the deeply sampled blood TCRbeta repertoires that made up the dataset. The repertoires were made available in a free public database intended to serve as a resource for research on the immune response to SARS-CoV-2. Samples came from the ongoing ImmuneRACE study (first 160 participants) plus 1,254 subjects from 6 global collaborators. The sample metadata nearly always contained a de-identified subject ID, COVID-19 status, age in years and sex. Where HLA class I and class II types were available, the types were taken from metadata supplied by the sample provider, not from assay-based typing. Study-level results and caveats: The quantity of clinical and demographic metadata differed by source and by participant and was supplied without curation.

TCRbeta CDR3 regions were amplified from genomic DNA by means of the immunoSEQ Assay, a bias-controlled multiplex PCR. The paper's data handling went like this. Nucleated cell counts per sample were estimated from amplification of reference gene primers within the assay. To quantify the absolute abundance of each unique TCRbeta CDR3 rearrangement, sequence reads were collapsed and filtered. Productive Simpson clonality was computed per sample as the square root of Simpson's diversity index over productive rearrangements. TCRdb retrieved this table from immuneACCESS and kept in-frame rearrangements only. Not all clones are present; in checked studies, unresolved V genes account for under half, and no reason is known for the remainder. From that table come the V and J calls and clone size; the DNA was used to work out D and trimming. For this sample the table gives 150,000 or so clones, of which approximately 82% were detected only once. 22% of the sample rests with the top ten.

Whole blood was collected in K2EDTA tubes by collaborating institutions according to the institutions' own protocols. For TCRbeta analysis, collaborators shipped samples in one of three forms: frozen whole blood, isolated PBMCs, or DNA extracted from either of those sample types. The CDR3 goes from the cysteine to the phenylalanine over 15 residues. The read is trimmed to its CDR3 DNA, 45 bases read in frame from base 1. V is pared back by 0 bases and J by 7 bases, with 13 bases lying between the germline termini. CDR1 is given as LNHDA and CDR2 as SQIVND, both from the germline V gene (reference sequence). A remark on this clone: No cognate antigen has been identified for it. No much larger clone is present one base from it, and per-base qualities are unavailable.

The sequenced sample consisted of peripheral blood. This clonotype was obtained from an elderly woman with acute or convalescent COVID-19. The chain couples TRBV19 to TRBJ2-1; the D segment could be TRBD2, given 7 matching bases. The DNA sequence is TGTGCCAGTAGTATAGATCGGGGGGCATGGAATGAGCAGTTCTTC. This encodes CASSIDRGAWNEQFF.